These 5 T cell receptor beta chains originate from one sample sequenced in a study of human T cells and chemical hapten exposure. Time point meaning: pre-sensitization, week 0. Specified treatment: therapeutic diphenylcyclopropenone sensitization with weekly scalp DPC. TCRdb passed the RACE reads through MiXCR, listing each CDR3 protein once. The sample includes about 51,000 distinct CDR3 sequences, 9.4% of them seen just once. Here the sequenced sample was whole blood, taken in connection with sensitization to the hapten diphenylcyclopropenone (DPC). Every receptor here comes from a woman aged 35 to 49 with alopecia areata. Some clones in this sample may be carry-over from other donors' samples.

This clonotype was detected many times. The chain is built from TRBV27 and TRBJ1-4; D not resolved. This CDR3 has 14 residues. V was shortened by 6 bases and J by 5 bases, with 13 bases between the two germline ends. CDR1 and CDR2 (germline): MNHEY, SMNVEV (reference sequence). CDR3 loop: CASSPGAANEKLFF. The CDR3, as DNA: TGTGCCAGCAGCCCGGGAGCTGCGAATGAAAAACTGTTTTTT. The complete variable domain, with remaining parts taken from reference TRBV27 and TRBJ1-4, reads EAQVTQNPRYLITVTGKKLTVTCSQNMNHEYMSWYRQDPGLGLRQIYYSMNVEVTDKGDVPEGYKVSRKEKRNFPLILESPSPNQTSLYFCASSPGAANEKLFFGSGTQLSVL.

This clonotype has a handful of counts. The chain is built from TRBV6-5 and TRBJ2-7; maybe TRBD1 (5 bases). Germline-derived CDR1 and CDR2 are MNHEY and SVGAGI. The CDR3 contains 16 residues. V was clipped by 0 bases and J by 0 bases, with 12 bases between them. CDR3 amino acids: CASSYSVQASSYEQYF. CDR3 nucleotides: TGTGCCAGCAGTTACTCGGTACAGGCGAGCTCCTACGAGCAGTACTTC.

This clonotype occurred many times. The V and J genes are TRBV20-1 and TRBJ2-2; D ambiguous. V was cut by 0 bases and J by 3 bases, with 14 bases left in between. The CDR3 runs 16 residues. The germline gives CDR1 DFQATT, CDR2 SNEGSKA (reference sequence). For the CDR3, the DNA is TGCAGTGCTAGAGATTTAAAGGGCGGTGACACCGGGGAGCTGTTTTTT. Protein: CSARDLKGGDTGELFF.

This clonotype was seen many times. V is TRBV2 and J is TRBJ2-5; D uncertain. Trimming removed 3 bases from V and 2 bases from J, with 16 bases in between. The germline V gene encodes CDR1 SNHLY and CDR2 FYNNEI. The CDR3 runs 16 residues. The CDR3 DNA reads TGTGCCAGCAGTGAGGTTGTCAGCTATCTTCAAGAGACCCAGTACTTC. This encodes CASSEVVSYLQETQYF.

The J gene is TRBJ2-7, the V gene TRBV20-1, with D uncertain. The V gene lost 6 bases and the J gene lost 3 bases, with 12 bases spanning the gap. The V gene's germline CDR1 is DFQATT and CDR2 SNEGSKA (reference sequence). This CDR3 spans 12 amino acids. Here the CDR3 DNA reads TGCAGTGCCCCGTCGGGCAACTACGAGCAGTACTTC. Amino acids: CSAPSGNYEQYF.